The 26 T cell receptor beta chains in this list originate from one sample, sequenced in a study of shared clonotypes between healthy human individuals. TCRdb's table, derived via immunoSEQ multiplex PCR, lists solely in-frame clones and lacks some. The sample lists over 400,000 clones, about 96% occurring once. Sequencing input: naive CD4+ T cells sorted from blood. Sample subset: CD45RA+ positively selected. Receptors originate from a woman younger than 45 in good health.

The V call is TRBV18, the J call TRBJ1-3; D is unclear. The CDR3 totals 15 residues. V was clipped by 4 bases and J by 0 bases, with 10 bases between them. Germline V CDR1 and CDR2: KGHSH, LQKENI. The CDR3 protein is CASSLPATSGNTIYF. The CDR3 coding sequence is TGTGCCAGCTCACTCCCAGCGACCTCTGGAAACACCATATATTTT.

The chain employs TRBV2 and TRBJ1-6, with 7 bases fitting TRBD1. The germline CDR1 and CDR2 sequences are SNHLY and FYNNEI. This CDR3 is 14 amino acids long. Trimming removed 6 bases from V and 6 bases from J; junction bases left unmatched: 5. As DNA, the CDR3 is TGTGCCAGCAGAGGGGACAGCCTTAATTCACCCCTCCACTTT. As protein: CASRGDSLNSPLHF.

CDR3 sequence reads: CASSKDRGLSYEQYF. In nucleotides, the CDR3 is TGTGCCAGCAGCAAGGACAGGGGGCTCTCCTACGAGCAGTACTTC. The V call is TRBV7-2, the J call TRBJ2-7; 11 bases match TRBD1. The CDR3 runs to 15 residues. Per the germline V gene, CDR1 is SGHTA and CDR2 is FQGNSA. Germline trimming cut 5 bases from V and 0 bases from J; bases unmatched to any gene: 3.

This clone was seen just once. The genes are TRBV28 and TRBJ1-2; D is undetermined. The CDR3 is made up of 14 amino acids. V was trimmed by 4 bases and J by 0 bases, leaving 9 bases between them. Germline CDR1 reads MDHEN; CDR2 reads SYDVKM. The DNA for the CDR3 is TGTGCCAGCAGTTCGGACGGAGCTAACTATGGCTACACCTTC. This encodes CASSSDGANYGYTF.

The chain combines TRBV28 with TRBJ2-7; 9 nucleotides align to TRBD2. The CDR3 consists of 14 residues. Germline CDR1 MDHEN, CDR2 SYDVKM. V lost 8 bases, J lost 7 bases, and 12 bases stayed unmatched. The CDR3 DNA follows: TGTGCCAGCGCGGGCGGGGGGGAAGTGAGGGAGCAGTACTTC. This translates into CASAGGGEVREQYF.

The table lists this clone with a count of one. This sequence joins TRBV10-3 and TRBJ2-7; 8 nucleotides agree with TRBD1. J was trimmed by 3 bases and V by 4 bases; bases with no gene match: 8. There are 15 residues in the CDR3. CDR1 is ENHRY, CDR2 SYGVKD, per germline. This CDR3 reads CAISAPDRGYYEQYF. CDR3 sequence (DNA): TGTGCCATCAGTGCCCCTGACAGGGGTTACTACGAGCAGTACTTC.

The chain is built from TRBV7-9 and TRBJ2-7; TRBD2 might be the D (6 bases). This CDR3 comprises 15 residues. Germline V gives CDR1 SEHNR, CDR2 FQNEAQ (reference sequence). The V end was cut by 1 base, the J end by 5 bases, with 15 bases between. CDR3 sequence reads: CASSLVGQGGDEQYF. DNA of the CDR3: TGTGCCAGCAGCTTAGTGGGCCAGGGAGGCGACGAGCAGTACTTC.

The rearrangement uses TRBV11-2 and TRBJ2-1, with D tentatively TRBD2 (6 bases). The germline V and J ends were trimmed by 4 bases and 4 bases, with 11 bases remaining between them. The CDR3 sequence is 14 residues long. Germline CDR1 SGHAT, CDR2 FQNNGV. The CDR3 DNA reads TGTGCCAGCAGCTATCCGGGAGCGTACAATGAGCAGTTCTTC. This codes for CASSYPGAYNEQFF. Full variable domain (outside the CDR3, taken from reference TRBV11-2 and TRBJ2-1): EAGVAQSPRYKIIEKRQSVAFWCNPISGHATLYWYQQILGQGPKLLIQFQNNGVVDDSQLPKDRFSAERLKGVDSTLKIQPAKLEDSAVYLCASSYPGAYNEQFFGPGTRLTVL.

The DNA of the CDR3 is TGTGCCAGCAGCATTCAGACTGAAGCTTTCTTT. Amino acids: CASSIQTEAFF. The chain has TRBV28 and TRBJ1-1; D remains ambiguous. Germline V lookup: CDR1 MDHEN, CDR2 SYDVKM. The ends were cut back, 6 bases at V and 5 bases at J, with 7 bases in the middle. This CDR3 contains 11 residues.

The chain couples TRBV5-1 to TRBJ2-3; possible D gene TRBD1, 5 bases. The germline gives CDR1 SGHRS, CDR2 YFSETQ. The ends were cut back, 4 bases at V and 3 bases at J, with 18 bases in the middle. This CDR3 spans 16 amino acids. This CDR3 reads CASSTSARKGTDTQYF. The CDR3 DNA sequence: TGCGCCAGCAGCACCTCCGCCCGGAAGGGGACAGATACGCAGTATTTT.

The CDR3 region has the DNA TGTGCCAGCAGACTACTCAACTCCTACGAGCAGTACTTC. It translates to CASRLLNSYEQYF. V usage is TRBV2 and J usage is TRBJ2-5; D gene unclear. The J call may be mistaken, given a closer DNA end match to TRBJ2-7. The CDR3 is 13 amino acids. Looked up from germline, CDR1 is SNHLY and CDR2 is FYNNEI.

V gene TRBV2 combines with J gene TRBJ2-6; D unclear. This CDR3 contains 15 residues. Germline CDR1 and CDR2: SNHLY and FYNNEI. Trimming removed 7 bases from V and 0 bases from J, with 10 bases in between. The CDR3 here is CASNADSSGANVLTF. CDR3 sequence (DNA): TGTGCCAGCAACGCTGATTCCTCTGGGGCCAACGTCCTGACTTTC.

The CDR3: CASTAETGGSQPQHF. CDR3 bases: TGTGCCAGTACTGCTGAGACAGGGGGGAGTCAGCCCCAGCATTTT. This chain uses TRBV19 with TRBJ1-5, with TRBD1 identical over 9 bases. Germline V gene data show CDR1 as LNHDA and CDR2 as SQIVND (reference sequence). This CDR3 region has 15 residues. The junction had 10 bases not matched to a gene; V was cut back by 7 bases and J by 6 bases.

Note on this clone: Sequence at one end of the junction differs from germline and may be a read error. DNA of the CDR3: TGTGCCAGCAATTACTCGAACGAGCAGTACTTC. Amino acid sequence: CASNYSNEQYF. The chain has TRBV6-5 and TRBJ2-7; no definite D call. CDR1 and CDR2 from the germline V gene are MNHEY and SVGAGI. This CDR3 contains 11 residues.

The V and J genes are TRBV28 and TRBJ2-4; 9 positions agree with TRBD1. CDR3 length: 17 amino acids. Per germline, CDR1 MDHEN and CDR2 SYDVKM. The J segment lost 2 bases and the V segment lost 6 bases, leaving 11 bases of the junction unmatched. The CDR3 spells CASRGLDRGRSKNIQYF. The CDR3 nucleotides are TGTGCCAGCAGGGGATTAGACAGGGGGAGATCCAAAAACATTCAGTACTTC.

Concerning this clone itself: Other DNA sequences from this sample encode an identical CDR3 as well. This rearrangement joins TRBV2 to TRBJ1-4; D is uncertain. The CDR3 is made up of 11 amino acids. The germline CDR1 and CDR2 sequences are SNHLY and FYNNEI. V lost 3 bases, J lost 8 bases, and 4 bases lay in between. CDR3 nucleotide sequence: TGTGCCAGCAGTGACCGAGAAAAACTGTTTTTT. Protein sequence: CASSDREKLFF.

The chain recombines TRBV2 with TRBJ1-1, with D hard to call. CDR1 and CDR2 (germline): SNHLY, FYNNEI. The CDR3 contains 13 residues. Trimming shortened V by 4 bases and J by 4 bases, and 10 bases separated the two germline ends. As DNA, the CDR3 is TGTGCCAGCAGTGGAGGCGGCCGCACTGAAGCTTTCTTT. Its translation: CASSGGGRTEAFF.

The rearrangement uses TRBV28 and TRBJ2-7, with D possibly TRBD1 on 6 matching bases. The germline V gene has CDR1 MDHEN and CDR2 SYDVKM. The CDR3 length is 15 residues. Trimming removed 7 bases at V and 4 bases at J, with 20 bases between. DNA for the CDR3: TGTGCCAGCACCGGGGCAGGGGTCAAGAAATACGAGCAGTACTTC. It specifies CASTGAGVKKYEQYF.

The chain employs TRBV19 and TRBJ2-1; 8 bases map to TRBD2. CDR1 is LNHDA and CDR2 is SQIVND in the germline V gene (reference sequence). J was trimmed by 5 bases and V by 2 bases; bases with no gene match: 5. The CDR3 runs to 15 residues. CDR3 loop: CASSITSGDNNEQFF. CDR3 nucleotide sequence: TGTGCCAGTAGTATAACTAGCGGAGACAACAATGAGCAGTTCTTC.

This clone has only one observation. The chain links TRBV7-2 to TRBJ2-4; 13 bases are shared with TRBD2. V shed 1 base, J shed 7 bases, and the junction held 4 bases outside the gene matches. The germline gives CDR1 SGHTA, CDR2 FQGNSA. The CDR3 is 16 residues long. The CDR3 nucleotides read TGTGCCAGCAGCTTAGGGGGACTAGCGGGAAGGAACATTCAGTACTTC. It encodes CASSLGGLAGRNIQYF.

This clone was recorded once. The chain couples TRBV4-1 to TRBJ2-5; 8 nucleotides agree with TRBD1. Losses at the gene ends were 0 bases for V and 5 bases for J; bases not matched to a gene: 8. The CDR3 extends over 16 amino acids. The V gene's germline CDR1 is MGHRA and CDR2 YSYEKL. This CDR3 is CASSQDLTGGWETQYF. The CDR3 nucleotides read TGCGCCAGCAGCCAAGATCTTACAGGGGGGTGGGAGACCCAGTACTTC.

This sequence joins TRBV14 and TRBJ2-6, with 10 nucleotides matching TRBD1. Germline V gene sequence: CDR1 SGHDN, CDR2 FVKESK. V lost 0 bases, J lost 0 bases, and 11 bases stayed unmatched. The CDR3 runs to 21 residues. The CDR3 reads CASSQDSGWTGGGSGANVLTF. CDR3 nucleotide sequence: TGTGCCAGCAGCCAAGACTCGGGATGGACAGGGGGAGGCTCTGGGGCCAACGTCCTGACTTTC.

The rearrangement links TRBV21-1 to TRBJ2-7. TRBV21-1 is a recognized pseudogene. The CDR3 is made up of 11 amino acids. DNA of the CDR3: TGTGCCCACAGAGGGGAGTACGAGCAGTACTTC. Its translation is CAHRGEYEQYF.

The chain uses TRBV9 and TRBJ2-7, with D perhaps assigned TRBD1 or TRBD2 (5 bases each). Trimming removed 0 bases at V and 7 bases at J, with 11 bases between. In germline, CDR1 is SGDLS, CDR2 YYNGEE. This CDR3 spans 13 amino acids. For the CDR3, the DNA is TGTGCCAGCAGCGTAGAATCGGGGACGGAGCAGTACTTC. It codes for CASSVESGTEQYF.

This chain uses TRBV19 with TRBJ1-2; the D is unclear. V was cut by 3 bases and J by 7 bases, with 12 bases left in between. The CDR3 length is 13 residues. Germline CDR1 LNHDA, CDR2 SQIVND (reference sequence). The CDR3 loop is CASSMYGSFGYTF. As DNA, the CDR3 is TGTGCCAGTAGTATGTATGGGAGCTTTGGCTACACCTTC.

The V gene is TRBV28, the J gene TRBJ1-1; D is unresolved. This CDR3 has 15 residues. Germline CDR1 reads MDHEN; CDR2 reads SYDVKM. V dropped 6 bases and J dropped 2 bases, with 16 bases sitting between them. The CDR3 loop is CASRFAGSRNTEAFF. Here the CDR3 DNA reads TGTGCCAGCAGGTTCGCCGGGTCTCGTAACACTGAAGCTTTCTTT.